Shown below are 2 T cell receptor beta chains from a single sample sequenced in a study of shared clonotypes between healthy human individuals. Only in-frame clones appear in the TCRdb table, and some are missing; sequencing was by immunoSEQ multiplex PCR. The sample consists of hundreds of thousands of clones, around 76% of them appearing once. The sequenced material came from PBMCs. These receptors came from a woman between 40 and 55 years old in good health. Some clones in this sample may be carry-over from other donors' samples.

This clone was detected only a few times. This CDR3 reads CSVEVEGRGYTF. CDR3 nucleotides: TGCAGCGTTGAAGTCGAGGGGAGGGGCTACACCTTC. The chain has TRBV29-1 and TRBJ1-2; D perhaps matches TRBD1 (5 bases). Trimming removed 1 base at V and 8 bases at J, with 11 bases between. CDR3 length equals 12 residues. Germline V gene sequence: CDR1 SQVTM, CDR2 ANQGSEA.

The rearrangement joins TRBV7-4 to TRBJ1-3; perhaps TRBD1 as D (6 bases). The V gene's germline CDR1 is SGHVT and CDR2 SQSDAQ. Trimming pared 4 bases from V and 0 bases from J, leaving 13 bases between. This CDR3 comprises 16 residues. For the CDR3, the DNA is TGTGCCAGCAGCTCTCAAAGGGGGTCCTCTGGAAACACCATATATTTT. Amino acid sequence: CASSSQRGSSGNTIYF.